The present entry profiles one T cell receptor beta chain with its context. The data were obtained in a study of T cell responses to AZD1222 COVID-19 vaccine. Assay: immunoSEQ multiplex PCR; the TCRdb copy retains only in-frame clones and omits some. The data show about 200,000 clones, about 94% seen once. The CDR3 covers 14 residues. Germline CDR1 and CDR2: SGHTA and FQGNSA. Trimming removed 0 bases from V and 5 bases from J, with 10 bases in between. The source of this sequence is an adult who received the AZD1222 COVID-19 vaccine. Sequenced material: peripheral blood, taken 28 days after the second AZD1222 dose. The V and J genes are TRBV7-2 and TRBJ1-2; the D is unclear. CDR3 sequence (DNA): TGTGCCAGCAGCTTAGCGTCAAATCCTTATGGCTACACCTTC. This gives the protein CASSLASNPYGYTF. Using reference TRBV7-2 and TRBJ1-2 for the parts outside the CDR3, the full variable domain is GAGVSQSPSNKVTEKGKDVELRCDPISGHTALYWYRQSLGQGLEFLIYFQGNSAPDKSGLPSDRFSAERTGGSVSTLTIQRTQQEDSAVYLCASSLASNPYGYTFGSGTRLTVV.